The 4 T cell receptor beta chains below come from one sample, sequenced in a study of blood T cell repertoires in COVID-19. Libraries were prepared by immunoSEQ multiplex PCR; TCRdb keeps only in-frame clonotypes and omits some of them. The profile covers under 300,000 clones, with approximately 86% appearing a single time and about 6% taken by the ten largest. Sequences were obtained from PBMCs or T cells enriched from blood (not recorded which). The receptors stem from a woman in her twenties or thirties with acute COVID-19.

CDR3 in DNA: TGTGCCAGTAGTATGGAGGGAAATAATTCACCCCTCCACTTT. Residues: CASSMEGNNSPLHF. The chain has TRBV19 and TRBJ1-6; unclear D gene. The CDR3 has 14 amino acids. V gave up 3 bases and J gave up 5 bases, with 8 bases separating them. Germline V gene lookup returns CDR1 LNHDA and CDR2 SQIVND (reference sequence).

The rearrangement links TRBV9 to TRBJ1-3; D possibly corresponds to TRBD1 (5 bases). Trimming removed 3 bases at V and 1 base at J, with 8 bases between. The CDR3 extends over 14 amino acids. Per the germline V gene, CDR1 is SGDLS and CDR2 is YYNGEE. For the CDR3, the DNA is TGTGCCAGCAGCGCGGGGGGGTCTGGAAACACCATATATTTT. It is translated as CASSAGGSGNTIYF.

This clone appeared a single time. The chain is built from TRBV5-1 and TRBJ1-2; TRBD1 is a possible D gene (6 bases). Germline CDR1 and CDR2: SGHRS and YFSETQ. Between the trimmed V and J ends, which lost 4 bases and 3 bases, there was a span of 22 bases. The CDR3 is 17 amino acids. CDR3 DNA sequence: TGCGCCAGCAGCCTCCAGGGGAGGGGACGTGAGGACTATGGCTACACCTTC. It specifies CASSLQGRGREDYGYTF.

This sequence joins TRBV4-1 and TRBJ1-1; possible D gene TRBD1, 6 bases. In germline, CDR1 is MGHRA, CDR2 YSYEKL. This CDR3 is built from 17 residues. Between the trimmed V and J ends, which lost 2 bases and 5 bases, there was a span of 21 bases. CDR3 region: CASSQSTGTGRGTEAFF. In DNA, the CDR3 is TGCGCCAGCAGCCAATCGACAGGCACGGGGCGGGGGACTGAAGCTTTCTTT.